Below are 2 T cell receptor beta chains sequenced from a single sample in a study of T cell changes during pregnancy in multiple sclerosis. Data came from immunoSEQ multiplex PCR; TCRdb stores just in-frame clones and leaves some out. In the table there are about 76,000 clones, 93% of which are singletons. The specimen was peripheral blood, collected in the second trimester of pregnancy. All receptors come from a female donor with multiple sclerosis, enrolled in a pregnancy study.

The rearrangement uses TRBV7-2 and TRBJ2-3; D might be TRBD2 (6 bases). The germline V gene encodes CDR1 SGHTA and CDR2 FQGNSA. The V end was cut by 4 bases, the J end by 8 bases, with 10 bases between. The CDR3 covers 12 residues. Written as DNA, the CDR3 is TGTGCCAGCAGCTCCCGGGGGAGTACGCAGTATTTT. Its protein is CASSSRGSTQYF.

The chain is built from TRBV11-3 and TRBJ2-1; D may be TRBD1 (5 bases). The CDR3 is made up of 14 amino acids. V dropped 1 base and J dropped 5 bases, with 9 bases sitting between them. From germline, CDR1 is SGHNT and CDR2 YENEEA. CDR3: CASSLGDRHNEQFF. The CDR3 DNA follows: TGTGCCAGCAGCTTAGGCGACAGACACAATGAGCAGTTCTTC.